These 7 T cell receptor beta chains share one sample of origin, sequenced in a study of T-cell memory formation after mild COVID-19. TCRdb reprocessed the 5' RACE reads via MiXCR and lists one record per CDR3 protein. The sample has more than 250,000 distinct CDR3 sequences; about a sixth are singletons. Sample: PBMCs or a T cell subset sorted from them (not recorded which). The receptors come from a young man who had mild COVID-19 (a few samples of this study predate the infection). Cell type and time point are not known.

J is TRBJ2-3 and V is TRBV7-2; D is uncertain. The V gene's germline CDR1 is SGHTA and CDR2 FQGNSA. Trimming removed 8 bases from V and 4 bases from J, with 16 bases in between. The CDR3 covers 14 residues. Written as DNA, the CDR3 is TGTGCCAGCCGCCCCCACACCCGGGCAGATACGCAGTATTTT. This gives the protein CASRPHTRADTQYF. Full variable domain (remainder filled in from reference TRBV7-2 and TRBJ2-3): GAGVSQSPSNKVTEKGKDVELRCDPISGHTALYWYRQSLGQGLEFLIYFQGNSAPDKSGLPSDRFSAERTGGSVSTLTIQRTQQEDSAVYLCASRPHTRADTQYFGPGTRLTVL.

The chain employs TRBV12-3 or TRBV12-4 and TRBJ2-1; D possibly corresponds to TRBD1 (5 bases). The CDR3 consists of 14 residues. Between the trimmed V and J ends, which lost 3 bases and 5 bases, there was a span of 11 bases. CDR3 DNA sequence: TGTGCCAGCAGTTTTAGACAGCCCAACAATGAGCAGTTCTTC. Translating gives CASSFRQPNNEQFF.

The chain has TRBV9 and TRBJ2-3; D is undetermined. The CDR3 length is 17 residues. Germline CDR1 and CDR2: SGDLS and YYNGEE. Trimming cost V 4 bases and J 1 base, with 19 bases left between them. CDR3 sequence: CASSPPGPERGTDTQYF. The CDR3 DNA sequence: TGTGCCAGCAGCCCCCCCGGCCCGGAAAGGGGCACAGATACGCAGTATTTT.

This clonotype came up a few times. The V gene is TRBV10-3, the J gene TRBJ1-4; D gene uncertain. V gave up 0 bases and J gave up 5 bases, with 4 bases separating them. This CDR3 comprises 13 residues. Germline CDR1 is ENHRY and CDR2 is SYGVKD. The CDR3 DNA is TGTGCCATCAGTGAGTCAGGGAATGAAAAACTGTTTTTT. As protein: CAISESGNEKLFF.

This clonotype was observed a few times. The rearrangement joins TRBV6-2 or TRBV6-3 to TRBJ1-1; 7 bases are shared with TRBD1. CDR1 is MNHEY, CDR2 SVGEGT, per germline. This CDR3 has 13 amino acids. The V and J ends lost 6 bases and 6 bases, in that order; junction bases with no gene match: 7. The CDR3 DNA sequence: TGTGCCAGCAGACTACTTACAGGGGCTGAAGCTTTCTTT. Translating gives CASRLLTGAEAFF.

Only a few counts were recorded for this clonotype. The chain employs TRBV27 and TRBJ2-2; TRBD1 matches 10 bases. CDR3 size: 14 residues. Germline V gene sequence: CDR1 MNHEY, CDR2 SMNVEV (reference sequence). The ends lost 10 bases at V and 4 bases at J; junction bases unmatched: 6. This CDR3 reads CATRQGAGTGELFF. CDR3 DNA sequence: TGTGCCACCCGACAGGGGGCTGGCACCGGGGAGCTGTTTTTT.

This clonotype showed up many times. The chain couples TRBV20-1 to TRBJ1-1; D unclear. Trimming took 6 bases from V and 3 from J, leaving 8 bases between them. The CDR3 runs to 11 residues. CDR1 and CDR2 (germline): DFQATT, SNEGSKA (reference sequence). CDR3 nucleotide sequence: TGCAGTGCGAAAGGAGACACTGAAGCTTTCTTT. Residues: CSAKGDTEAFF.